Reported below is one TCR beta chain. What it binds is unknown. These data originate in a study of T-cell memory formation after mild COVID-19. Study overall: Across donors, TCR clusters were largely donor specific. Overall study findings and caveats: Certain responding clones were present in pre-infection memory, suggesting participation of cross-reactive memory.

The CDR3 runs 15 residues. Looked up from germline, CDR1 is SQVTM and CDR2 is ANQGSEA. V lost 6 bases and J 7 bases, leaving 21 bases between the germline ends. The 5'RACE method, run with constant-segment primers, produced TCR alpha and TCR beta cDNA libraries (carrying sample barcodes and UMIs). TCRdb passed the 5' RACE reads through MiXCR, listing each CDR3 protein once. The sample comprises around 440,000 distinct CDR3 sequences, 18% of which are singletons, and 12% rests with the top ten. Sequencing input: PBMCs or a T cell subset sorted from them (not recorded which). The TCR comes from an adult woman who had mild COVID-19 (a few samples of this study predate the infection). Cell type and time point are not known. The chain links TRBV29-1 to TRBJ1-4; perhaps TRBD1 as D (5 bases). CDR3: CSVLAGSGLREKLFF. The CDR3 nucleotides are TGCAGCGTCTTAGCCGGATCGGGGCTGCGTGAAAAACTGTTTTTT.